This T cell receptor (beta chain) was recovered during a study of blood T cell repertoires in COVID-19. The CDR3 is 18 amino acids. In germline, CDR1 is SGHDN, CDR2 FVKESK. Trimming left V 8 bases short and J 1 base short, with 24 bases between. Here immunoSEQ multiplex PCR was the method, and the copy in TCRdb shows in-frame clones only, minus some. The repertoire holds approximately 270,000 clones, with roughly 90% as singletons. Sequenced: peripheral blood. The rearrangement links TRBV14 to TRBJ1-3, with D uncertain. The sequence was obtained from a man in his fifties or sixties with acute or convalescent COVID-19. The CDR3 sequence: CASPSPGRHGSSGNTIYF. CDR3 DNA: TGTGCCAGCCCCTCCCCAGGTCGACACGGATCGTCTGGAAACACCATATATTTT.